The 23 T cell receptor beta chains below come from one sample, sequenced in a study of blood T cells in healthy people across ages. The use of a sample-barcoded 5' primer and a J-beta primer mix characterized a second PCR of roughly 6 to 11 cycles. From the 5' RACE reads, TCRdb called clonotypes with MiXCR, one entry per CDR3 protein. The table shows roughly 800,000 distinct CDR3 sequences, with 58% occurring only once. The sample consisted of blood. The receptors shown here come from a man aged 25 to 45 in good health.

V usage is TRBV3-1 and J usage is TRBJ1-2; TRBD1 is a possible D gene (5 bases). This CDR3 has 14 amino acids. Germline CDR1 reads LGHDT; CDR2 reads YNNKEL (reference sequence). The V end was cut by 3 bases, the J end by 7 bases, with 15 bases between. CDR3 amino acids: CASSHPGGGGGYTF. CDR3 DNA: TGTGCCAGCAGCCACCCCGGGGGGGGTGGTGGCTACACCTTC.

The rearrangement links TRBV7-8 to TRBJ2-3; 8 bases are shared with TRBD1. CDR3 size: 16 residues. The V gene end was trimmed by 3 bases and the J gene end by 2 bases; junction bases not matched to a gene: 7. Germline V gene data show CDR1 as SGHVS and CDR2 as FQNEAQ. This CDR3 reads CASSLGQVYNTDTQYF. CDR3 sequence (DNA): TGTGCCAGCAGCTTGGGACAGGTATATAACACAGATACGCAGTATTTT.

This clonotype was recorded once. The rearrangement uses TRBV2 and TRBJ2-3; D gene uncertain. The V gene's germline CDR1 is SNHLY and CDR2 FYNNEI. There are 13 residues in the CDR3. The V end was cut by 8 bases, the J end by 2 bases, with 11 bases between. DNA for the CDR3: TGTGCCAGCGTGAGAGAACACACAGATACGCAGTATTTT. Translating gives CASVREHTDTQYF.

The V call is TRBV12-3 or TRBV12-4, the J call TRBJ2-5; D remains ambiguous. The tail of the sequence fits TRBJ2-7 better, so the J call may be wrong. The CDR3 is 10 amino acids. In DNA, the CDR3 is TGTGCCAGCGGAAGTCACGAGCAGTACTTC. This codes for CASGSHEQYF.

This clonotype was seen a few times. The chain uses TRBV19 and TRBJ2-5; D tentatively fits TRBD1 or TRBD2 (5 bases each). Looked up from germline, CDR1 is LNHDA and CDR2 is SQIVND (reference sequence). This CDR3 contains 13 residues. Trimming shortened V by 3 bases and J by 7 bases, and 12 bases separated the two germline ends. The chain's CDR3 is CASSIIAGGTQYF. DNA of the CDR3: TGTGCCAGTAGTATTATAGCTGGGGGGACCCAGTACTTC.

This clonotype has more than one count but fewer than ten. This chain links TRBV7-9 with TRBJ2-5; 9 nucleotides agree with TRBD1. The V and J ends lost 5 bases and 5 bases, in that order; junction bases with no gene match: 15. This CDR3 spans 17 amino acids. Germline lookup yields CDR1 SEHNR and CDR2 FQNEAQ (reference sequence). The DNA of the CDR3 is TGTGCCAGCAGCCCGGGACAGGGTACTGGGGAGGTGGAGACCCAGTACTTC. It yields the protein CASSPGQGTGEVETQYF.

The rearrangement links TRBV2 to TRBJ1-1; D is ambiguous. Between the trimmed V and J ends, which lost 7 bases and 5 bases, there was a span of 8 bases. The CDR3 length is 11 residues. Germline loops: CDR1 SNHLY, CDR2 FYNNEI. CDR3 residues: CASITRTEAFF. The CDR3 DNA follows: TGTGCCAGCATTACCAGGACTGAAGCTTTCTTT.

The CDR3 protein is CASSTGTGISYEQYF. The CDR3 nucleotides are TGTGCCAGCAGTACAGGGACAGGGATTTCCTACGAGCAGTACTTC. The chain uses TRBV27 and TRBJ2-7, with TRBD1 matching over 9 bases. The CDR3 totals 15 residues. The germline V gene has CDR1 MNHEY and CDR2 SMNVEV (reference sequence). V lost 5 bases and J lost 1; bases outside the gene matches: 6.

The CDR3 DNA reads as TGTGCCAGCACCACGAACAGGGGAAGGACAGACGGCTACACCTTC. It specifies CASTTNRGRTDGYTF. V gene TRBV3-1 combines with J gene TRBJ1-2, with 7 positions matching TRBD1. The length of the CDR3 is 15 residues. Germline CDR1 is LGHDT and CDR2 is YNNKEL (reference sequence). Trimming removed 7 bases from V and 8 bases from J; junction bases left unmatched: 16.

The chain joins TRBV29-1 to TRBJ2-1; TRBD1 agrees at 9 bases. CDR1 SQVTM and CDR2 ANQGSEA come from the germline V gene. J gave up 9 bases and V 7 bases, and 13 bases lay outside the gene matches. CDR3 length equals 14 residues. CDR3 amino acids: CSASHGTGRGEQFF. CDR3 DNA: TGCAGCGCTAGCCACGGGACAGGGCGCGGTGAGCAGTTCTTC.

The V and J genes are TRBV30 and TRBJ2-1; 7 bases fit TRBD2. Germline CDR1 is GTSNPN and CDR2 is SVGIG (reference sequence). This CDR3 has 16 amino acids. Trimming removed 4 bases from V and 5 bases from J; junction bases left unmatched: 14. CDR3 sequence (DNA): TGTGCCTGGACCAGCGGGGACGTGCTAGGTCACAATGAGCAGTTCTTC. Translating gives CAWTSGDVLGHNEQFF.

The J gene is TRBJ1-5, the V gene TRBV6-6; a possible D gene is TRBD1 (6 bases). The CDR3 loop spans 16 amino acids. Trimming removed 6 bases at V and 5 bases at J, with 20 bases between. CDR1 and CDR2 (germline): MNHNY, SVGAGI (reference sequence). CDR3 DNA sequence: TGTGCCAGCAGCCCCGGGACAAGAAACAGGGATCAGCCCCAGCATTTT. It encodes CASSPGTRNRDQPQHF.

The chain recombines TRBV3-1 with TRBJ2-1; 7 bases agree with TRBD1. J gave up 2 bases and V 2 bases, and 6 bases lay outside the gene matches. CDR3 length equals 16 residues. Germline values: CDR1 LGHDT, CDR2 YNNKEL (reference sequence). The CDR3: CASSQTRQGPYNEQFF. CDR3 in DNA: TGTGCCAGCAGCCAAACGCGACAGGGCCCCTACAATGAGCAGTTCTTC.

This clonotype has a handful of counts. V and J are TRBV10-3 and TRBJ2-5, with 7 bases aligning to TRBD2. The CDR3 sequence is 15 residues long. CDR1 and CDR2 from the germline V gene are ENHRY and SYGVKD. With V trimmed by 7 bases and J by 0 bases, 8 bases remained unmatched. CDR3 in amino acids: CAIIGVLADQETQYF. The CDR3 DNA follows: TGTGCCATCATCGGCGTCCTAGCGGACCAAGAGACCCAGTACTTC.

The chain combines TRBV20-1 with TRBJ2-3, with TRBD2 matching 7 bases. CDR1 is DFQATT, CDR2 SNEGSKA, per germline (reference sequence). The CDR3 is 13 residues long. The trim removed 1 base at V and 11 bases at J, leaving 9 bases unmatched. DNA of the CDR3: TGCAGTGCTAGAGGGGACTACCTCTACGAGCAGTATTTT. This codes for CSARGDYLYEQYF.

The CDR3, as DNA: TGCAGCGTTGAACGTACCGTCTCATACCCCCCAGATACGCAGTATTTT. It is translated as CSVERTVSYPPDTQYF. The chain combines TRBV29-1 with TRBJ2-3, with no clear D. Trimming pared 2 bases from V and 4 bases from J, leaving 19 bases between. Germline-derived CDR1 and CDR2 are SQVTM and ANQGSEA. The CDR3 is 16 amino acids.

V is TRBV11-2 and J is TRBJ2-1; D is perhaps TRBD1 (5 bases). The CDR3 covers 11 residues. CDR1 and CDR2 from the germline V gene are SGHAT and FQNNGV. Trimming cost V 5 bases and J 10 bases, with 9 bases left between them. In DNA form, the CDR3 reads TGTGCCAGCAGCATTAGACAGGAGCAGTTCTTC. Translated, it gives CASSIRQEQFF.

The V and J genes are TRBV29-1 and TRBJ2-7, with D possibly matching TRBD2 (5 bases). The CDR3 totals 12 residues. The V gene's germline CDR1 is SQVTM and CDR2 ANQGSEA. Deletions cut 4 bases from V and 6 bases from J, with 13 bases between. The CDR3 protein is CSVAVSGFEQYF. CDR3 nucleotide sequence: TGCAGCGTTGCAGTGAGCGGATTCGAGCAGTACTTC.

The V call is TRBV20-1, the J call TRBJ2-7, with TRBD2 as a possible D gene (7 bases). The CDR3 contains 14 residues. Germline CDR1 and CDR2: DFQATT and SNEGSKA (reference sequence). The V and J ends lost 4 bases and 2 bases respectively, with 15 bases between them. This chain's CDR3 is CSAMGRGGPYEQYF. The CDR3 region has the DNA TGCAGTGCTATGGGGAGGGGGGGCCCCTACGAGCAGTACTTC.

The V and J genes are TRBV7-7 and TRBJ2-1; 12 nucleotides align to TRBD2. CDR1 and CDR2 from the germline V gene are SSHAT and FNYEAQ (reference sequence). CDR3 length: 15 amino acids. The V and J ends lost 5 bases and 7 bases, in that order; junction bases with no gene match: 6. CDR3 residues: CASSQTSGGVNEQFF. CDR3 bases: TGTGCCAGCAGCCAGACTAGCGGGGGTGTTAATGAGCAGTTCTTC.

V and J are TRBV3-1 and TRBJ2-1; TRBD1 is a possible D gene (6 bases). Per germline, CDR1 LGHDT and CDR2 YNNKEL (reference sequence). V was trimmed by 1 base and J by 1 base, leaving 14 bases between them. CDR3 length equals 17 residues. The chain's CDR3 is CASSQVQGRFSYNEQFF. In DNA form, the CDR3 reads TGTGCCAGCAGCCAAGTACAGGGACGGTTTTCCTACAATGAGCAGTTCTTC.

This clonotype has more than one count but fewer than ten. This chain uses TRBV29-1 with TRBJ2-7, with D possibly TRBD2 on 5 matching bases. V lost 4 bases, J lost 7 bases, and 14 bases lay in between. The CDR3 is 12 residues long. Germline V gives CDR1 SQVTM, CDR2 ANQGSEA. The CDR3 nucleotides read TGCAGCGTTGGACCGAGGGCCGCGGAGCAGTACTTC. Its translation is CSVGPRAAEQYF.

The rearrangement links TRBV11-1 to TRBJ2-7; TRBD1 is a possible D gene (6 bases). The CDR3 sequence is 14 residues long. V lost 5 bases to trimming and J lost 3 bases, with 14 bases between them. From germline, CDR1 is SGHAT and CDR2 FQDESV (reference sequence). CDR3 region: CASSLGQKNYEQYF. Here the CDR3 DNA reads TGTGCCAGCAGCCTCGGACAGAAGAACTACGAGCAGTACTTC.